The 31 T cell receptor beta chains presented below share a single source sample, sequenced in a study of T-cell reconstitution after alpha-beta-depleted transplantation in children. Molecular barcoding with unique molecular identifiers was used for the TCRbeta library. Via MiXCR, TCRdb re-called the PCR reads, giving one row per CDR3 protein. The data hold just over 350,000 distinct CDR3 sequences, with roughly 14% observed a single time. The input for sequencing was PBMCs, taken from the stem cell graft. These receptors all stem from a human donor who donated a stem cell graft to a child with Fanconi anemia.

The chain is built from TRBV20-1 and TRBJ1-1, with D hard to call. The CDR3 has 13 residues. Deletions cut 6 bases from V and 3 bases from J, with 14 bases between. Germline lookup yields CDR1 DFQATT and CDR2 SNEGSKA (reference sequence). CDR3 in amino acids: CSAHPDRHTEAFF. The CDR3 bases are TGCAGTGCCCACCCGGACCGGCACACTGAAGCTTTCTTT.

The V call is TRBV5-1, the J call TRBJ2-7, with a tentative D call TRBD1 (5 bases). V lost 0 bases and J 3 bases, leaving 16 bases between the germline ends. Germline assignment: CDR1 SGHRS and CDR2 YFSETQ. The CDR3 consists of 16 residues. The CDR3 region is CASSLAGGATVYEQYF. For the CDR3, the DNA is TGCGCCAGCAGCTTGGCCGGTGGGGCCACAGTCTACGAGCAGTACTTC.

The CDR3 loop reads CAWSVGLGAEAFF. In DNA form, the CDR3 reads TGTGCCTGGAGTGTAGGATTGGGAGCTGAAGCTTTCTTT. V gene TRBV30 combines with J gene TRBJ1-1; no reliable D call. The CDR3 runs 13 residues. Germline assignment: CDR1 GTSNPN and CDR2 SVGIG (reference sequence). V was clipped by 0 bases and J by 6 bases, with 11 bases between them.

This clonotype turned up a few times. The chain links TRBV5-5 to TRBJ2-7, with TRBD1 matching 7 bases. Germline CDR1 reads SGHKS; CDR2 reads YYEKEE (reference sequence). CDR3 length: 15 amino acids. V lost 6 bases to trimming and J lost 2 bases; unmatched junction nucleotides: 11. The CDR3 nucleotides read TGTGCCAGCACCCTGGCCGGAACAGGGGCCTACGAGCAGTACTTC. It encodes CASTLAGTGAYEQYF. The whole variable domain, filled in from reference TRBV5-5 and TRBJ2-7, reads DAGVTQSPTHLIKTRGQQVTLRCSPISGHKSVSWYQQVLGQGPQFIFQYYEKEERGRGNFPDRFSARQFPNYSSELNVNALLLGDSALYLCASTLAGTGAYEQYFGPGTRLTVT.

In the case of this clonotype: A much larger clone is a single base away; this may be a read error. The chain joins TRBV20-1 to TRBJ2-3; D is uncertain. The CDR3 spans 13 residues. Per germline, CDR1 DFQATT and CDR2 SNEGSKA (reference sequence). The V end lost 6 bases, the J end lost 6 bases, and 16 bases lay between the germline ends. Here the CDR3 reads CSASGPLRDTQYF. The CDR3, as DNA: TGCAGTGCCTCGGGTCCCTTGCGTGATACGCAGTATTTT.

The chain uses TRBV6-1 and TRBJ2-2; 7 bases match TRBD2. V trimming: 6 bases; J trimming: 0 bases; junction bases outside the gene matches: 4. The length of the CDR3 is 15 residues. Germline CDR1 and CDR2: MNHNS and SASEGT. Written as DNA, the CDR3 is TGTGCCAGCAGAAGCGGGGAATCGAACACCGGGGAGCTGTTTTTT. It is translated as CASRSGESNTGELFF.

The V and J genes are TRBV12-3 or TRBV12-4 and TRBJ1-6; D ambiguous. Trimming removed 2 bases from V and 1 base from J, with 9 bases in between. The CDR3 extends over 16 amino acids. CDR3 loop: CASSLFIPSYNSPLHF. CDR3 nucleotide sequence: TGTGCCAGCAGTTTATTCATCCCGTCCTATAATTCACCCCTCCACTTT.

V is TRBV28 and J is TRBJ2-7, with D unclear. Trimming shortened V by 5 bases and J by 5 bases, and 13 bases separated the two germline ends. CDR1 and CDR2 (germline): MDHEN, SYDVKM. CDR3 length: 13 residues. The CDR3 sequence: CASSPTGFNEQYV. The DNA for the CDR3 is TGTGCCAGCAGTCCTACCGGGTTCAACGAGCAGTACGTC.

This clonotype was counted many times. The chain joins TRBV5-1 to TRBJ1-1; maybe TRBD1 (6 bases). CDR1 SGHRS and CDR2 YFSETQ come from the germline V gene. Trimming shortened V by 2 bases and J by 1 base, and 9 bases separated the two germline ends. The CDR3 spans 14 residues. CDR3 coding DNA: TGCGCCAGCAGCTTTATAGGGGGGAACACTGAAGCTTTCTTT. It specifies CASSFIGGNTEAFF.

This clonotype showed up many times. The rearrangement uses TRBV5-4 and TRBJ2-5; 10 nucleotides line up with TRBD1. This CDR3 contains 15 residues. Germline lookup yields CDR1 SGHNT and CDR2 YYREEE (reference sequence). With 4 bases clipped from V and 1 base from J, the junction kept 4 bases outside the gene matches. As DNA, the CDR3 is TGTGCCAGCAGCAGGGACAGGGGCACCCAAGAGACCCAGTACTTC. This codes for CASSRDRGTQETQYF.

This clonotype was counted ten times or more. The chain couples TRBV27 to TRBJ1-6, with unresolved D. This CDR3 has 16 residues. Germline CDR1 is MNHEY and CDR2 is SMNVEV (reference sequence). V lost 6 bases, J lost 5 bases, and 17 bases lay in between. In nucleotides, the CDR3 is TGTGCCAGCAGCTCCCTTAGTACTCTCCATAATTCACCCCTCCACTTT. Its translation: CASSSLSTLHNSPLHF.

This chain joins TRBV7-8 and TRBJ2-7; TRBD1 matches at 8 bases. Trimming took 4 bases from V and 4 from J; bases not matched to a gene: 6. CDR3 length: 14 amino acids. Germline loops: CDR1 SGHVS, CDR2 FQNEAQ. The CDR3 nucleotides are TGTGCCAGCAGCTCGTGGACAGGGCGGTACGAGCAGTACTTC. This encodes CASSSWTGRYEQYF.

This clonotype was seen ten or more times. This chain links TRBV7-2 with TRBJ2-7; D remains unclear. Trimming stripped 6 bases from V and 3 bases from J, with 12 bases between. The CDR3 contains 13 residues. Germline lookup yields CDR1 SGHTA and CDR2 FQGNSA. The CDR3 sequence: CASSPDGFYEQYF. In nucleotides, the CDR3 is TGTGCCAGCAGTCCGGACGGATTCTACGAGCAGTACTTC.

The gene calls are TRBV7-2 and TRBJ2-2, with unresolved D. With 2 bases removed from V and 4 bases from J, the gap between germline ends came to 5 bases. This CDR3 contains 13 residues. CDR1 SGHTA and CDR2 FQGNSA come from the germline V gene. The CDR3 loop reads CASSLRTTGELFF. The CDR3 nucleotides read TGTGCCAGCAGCTTACGTACCACCGGGGAGCTGTTTTTT.

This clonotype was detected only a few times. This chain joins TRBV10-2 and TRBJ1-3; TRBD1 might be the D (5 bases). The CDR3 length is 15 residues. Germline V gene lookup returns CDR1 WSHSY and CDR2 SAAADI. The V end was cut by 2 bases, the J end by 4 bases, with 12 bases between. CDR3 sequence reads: CASSEIRRDGNTIYF. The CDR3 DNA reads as TGCGCCAGCAGTGAGATAAGGAGGGACGGAAACACCATATATTTT.

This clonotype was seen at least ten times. The DNA for the CDR3 is TGTGCCAGCAGTGAAGCAAAGGTCCCCCCTGGGGAGCTGTTTTTT. Its translation is CASSEAKVPPGELFF. The J gene is TRBJ2-2, the V gene TRBV25-1, with D unclear. The CDR3 sequence is 15 residues long. The germline CDR1 and CDR2 sequences are MGHDK and SYGVNS. Trimming removed 2 bases from V and 8 bases from J, with 15 bases in between.

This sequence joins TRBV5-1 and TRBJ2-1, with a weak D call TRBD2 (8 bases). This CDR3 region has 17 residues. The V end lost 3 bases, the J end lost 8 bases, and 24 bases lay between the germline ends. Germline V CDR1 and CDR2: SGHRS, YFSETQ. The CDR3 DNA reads TGCGCCAGCAGCTCCAGACAGGGTAGCGGGGAAGGCGATGAGCAGTTCTTC. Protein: CASSSRQGSGEGDEQFF.

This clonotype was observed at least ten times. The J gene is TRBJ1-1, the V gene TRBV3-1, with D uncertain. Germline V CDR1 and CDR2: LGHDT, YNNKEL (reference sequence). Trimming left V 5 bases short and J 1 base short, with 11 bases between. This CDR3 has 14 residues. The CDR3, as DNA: TGTGCCAGCAGCATGGTATCCGAGAACACTGAAGCTTTCTTT. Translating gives CASSMVSENTEAFF.

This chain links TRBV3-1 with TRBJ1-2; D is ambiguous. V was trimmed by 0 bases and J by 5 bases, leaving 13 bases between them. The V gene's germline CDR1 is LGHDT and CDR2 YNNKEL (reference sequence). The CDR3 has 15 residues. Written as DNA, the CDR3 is TGTGCCAGCAGCCAAGAGGGTAACCTTGGTTATGGCTACACCTTC. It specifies CASSQEGNLGYGYTF. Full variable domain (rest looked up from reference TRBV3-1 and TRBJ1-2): DTAVSQTPKYLVTQMGNDKSIKCEQNLGHDTMYWYKQDSKKFLKIMFSYNNKELIINETVPNRFSPKSPDKAHLNLHINSLELGDSAVYFCASSQEGNLGYGYTFGSGTRLTVV.

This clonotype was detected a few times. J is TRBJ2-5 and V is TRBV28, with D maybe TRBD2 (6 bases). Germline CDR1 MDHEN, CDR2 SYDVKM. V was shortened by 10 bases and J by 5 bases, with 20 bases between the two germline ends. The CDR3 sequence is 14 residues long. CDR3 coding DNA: TGTGCCACCGCGGGATCCCGGGGGAGGGAGACCCAGTACTTC. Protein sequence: CATAGSRGRETQYF.

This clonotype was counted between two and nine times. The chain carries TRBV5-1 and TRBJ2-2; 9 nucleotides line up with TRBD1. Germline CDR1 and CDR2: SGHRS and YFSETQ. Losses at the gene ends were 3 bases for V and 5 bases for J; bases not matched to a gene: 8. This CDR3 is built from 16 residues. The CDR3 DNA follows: TGCGCCAGCAGCTCCACAGGGGGCGAGTATACCGGGGAGCTGTTTTTT. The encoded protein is CASSSTGGEYTGELFF.

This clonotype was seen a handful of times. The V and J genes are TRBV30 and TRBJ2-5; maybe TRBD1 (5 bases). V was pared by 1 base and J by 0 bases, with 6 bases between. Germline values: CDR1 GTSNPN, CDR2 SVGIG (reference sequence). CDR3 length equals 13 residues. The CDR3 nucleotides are TGTGCCTGGAGTGGACAGAACCAAGAGACCCAGTACTTC. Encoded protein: CAWSGQNQETQYF.

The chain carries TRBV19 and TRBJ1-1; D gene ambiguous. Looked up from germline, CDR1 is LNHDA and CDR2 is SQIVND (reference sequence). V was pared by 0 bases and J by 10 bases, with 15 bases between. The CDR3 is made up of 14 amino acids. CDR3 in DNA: TGTGCCAGTAGTATAGAGGACGGCCGGGTGACAGCTTTCTTT. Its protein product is CASSIEDGRVTAFF.

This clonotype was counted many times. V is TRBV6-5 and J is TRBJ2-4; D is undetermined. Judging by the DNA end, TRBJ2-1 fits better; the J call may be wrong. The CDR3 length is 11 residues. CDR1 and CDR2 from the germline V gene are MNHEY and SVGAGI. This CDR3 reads CASSYSGFQFF. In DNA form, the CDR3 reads TGTGCCAGCAGTTACTCCGGATTTCAGTTCTTC.

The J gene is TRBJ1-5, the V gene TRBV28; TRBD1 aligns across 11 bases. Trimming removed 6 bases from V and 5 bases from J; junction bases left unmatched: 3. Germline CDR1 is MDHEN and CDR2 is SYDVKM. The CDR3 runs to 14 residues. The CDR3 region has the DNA TGTGCCAGCAGGGGGACAGGGGGATATCAGCCCCAGCATTTT. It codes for CASRGTGGYQPQHF.

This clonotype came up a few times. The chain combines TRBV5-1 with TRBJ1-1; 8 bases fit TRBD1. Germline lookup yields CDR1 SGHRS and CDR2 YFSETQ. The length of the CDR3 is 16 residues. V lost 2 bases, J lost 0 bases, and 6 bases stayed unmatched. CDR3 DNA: TGCGCCAGCAGCTTACTACCGGGACAGGTGAACACTGAAGCTTTCTTT. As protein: CASSLLPGQVNTEAFF.

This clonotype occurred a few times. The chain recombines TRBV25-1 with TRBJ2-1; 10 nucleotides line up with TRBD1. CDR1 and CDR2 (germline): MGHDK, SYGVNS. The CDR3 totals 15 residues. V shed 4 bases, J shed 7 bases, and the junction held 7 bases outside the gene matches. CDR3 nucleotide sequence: TGTGCCAGCAGTGCTGGGACAGGGGTTTGGAATGAGCAGTTCTTC. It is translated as CASSAGTGVWNEQFF.

The CDR3 region is CASSYSTTGQFYEQYV. CDR3 DNA sequence: TGTGCCAGCAGTTACTCGACAACCGGGCAATTCTACGAGCAGTACGTC. This chain links TRBV6-8 with TRBJ2-7; no clear D gene. Trimming took 0 bases from V and 3 from J, leaving 15 bases between them. This CDR3 comprises 16 residues. Germline V lookup: CDR1 MNHGY, CDR2 SAAAGT.

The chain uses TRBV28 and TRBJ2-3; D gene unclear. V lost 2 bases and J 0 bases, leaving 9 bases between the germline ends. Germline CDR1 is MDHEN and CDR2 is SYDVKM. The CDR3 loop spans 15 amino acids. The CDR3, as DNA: TGTGCCAGCAGTTTAGGTGTCGCTAGCACAGATACGCAGTATTTT. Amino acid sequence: CASSLGVASTDTQYF.

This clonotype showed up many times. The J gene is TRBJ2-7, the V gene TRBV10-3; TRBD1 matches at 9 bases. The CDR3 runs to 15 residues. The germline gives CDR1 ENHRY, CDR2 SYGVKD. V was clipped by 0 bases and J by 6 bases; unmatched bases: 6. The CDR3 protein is CAISESLNRGLEQYF. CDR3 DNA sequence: TGTGCCATCAGTGAGTCGCTCAACAGGGGGCTCGAGCAGTACTTC.

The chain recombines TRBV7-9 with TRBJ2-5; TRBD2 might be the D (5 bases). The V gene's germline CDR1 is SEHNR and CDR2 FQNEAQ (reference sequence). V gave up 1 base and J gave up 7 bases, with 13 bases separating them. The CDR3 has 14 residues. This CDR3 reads CASSLEARAGTQYF. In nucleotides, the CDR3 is TGTGCCAGCAGCTTAGAGGCCCGGGCGGGGACCCAGTACTTC.